The 6 T cell receptor delta chains below all came from one sample that was sequenced in a study of γδ T cells in repeated Plasmodium falciparum infection. Vgamma9/Vdelta2+ and Vdelta2-negative gammadelta T cells were flow-sorted from PBMC for bulk sequencing. TCRdb re-called the multiplex PCR reads through CATT. The table lists roughly 90,000 delta-chain clones, 1.4% of them singletons, with 7% to 9.5% in the top ten. Sequencing was done on a sample of gamma-delta T cells from blood. All receptors derive from a pool of human donors (malaria-infected and uninfected, not separated).

The sample holds a few counts of this clone. This likely came from a read error, as a far larger clone is one base away. In the same sample, other DNA sequences code for this CDR3. The rearrangement joins TRDV2 to TRDJ3; 8 bases align to TRDD3. Since TCRdb gives no J gene, matching the DNA to germline was used here to assign it. Germline V gene lookup returns CDR1 GEAIGNYY and CDR2 EKD. The CDR3 covers 22 residues. V dropped 0 bases and J dropped 3; count of bases not matched to a gene: 18. CDR3 residues: CACDTVSLGETNGVWDTRQMFF. Written as DNA, the CDR3 is TGTGCCTGTGACACCGTATCCCTGGGGGAGACAAACGGGGTCTGGGACACCCGACAGATGTTTTTC.

Details on this clone: TCRdb's protein, taken from a much larger clone, differs from this DNA's translation at residue 15, likely owing to a read error; the protein displayed comes from the DNA. The genes are TRDV2 and TRDJ1; perhaps TRDD3 as D (6 bases). CDR1 GEAIGNYY and CDR2 EKD come from the germline V gene. Trimming cost V 4 bases and J 8 bases, with 34 bases left between them. The CDR3 runs 19 residues. CDR3 nucleotide sequence: TGTGCCTGTGAGGCTCTCCAGGGTACTGGGTCTCATAGCTGGGACAAACTCATCTTT. It specifies CACEALQGTGSHSWDKLIF.

This clone has a handful of counts. TCRdb lists the protein of a much larger clone for this DNA, which differs at residue 3, so this is likely a read error; the protein given here is translated from the DNA itself. The V call is TRDV1, the J call TRDJ1; TRDD3 agrees at 12 bases. TCRdb carries no J gene annotation; the J gene was assigned here by matching the DNA with germline. The germline V gene has CDR1 TSWWSYY and CDR2 QGS. The length of the CDR3 is 27 residues. This CDR3 is CAPGDYLRRYPFPPWGIRNVYTDKLIF. For the CDR3, the DNA is TGTGCTCCTGGGGACTACCTACGTCGATACCCTTTTCCCCCCTGGGGGATACGAAACGTTTACACCGATAAACTCATCTTT.

As to this clone: Only one base separates this from a far larger clonotype, so it likely reflects a read error. Distinct nucleotide sequences in the sample also encode this CDR3. The V gene is TRDV1, the J gene TRDJ1; D unresolved. No J gene was available from TCRdb, and it was assigned here by a germline match of the DNA. The CDR3 has 15 residues. Germline lookup yields CDR1 TSWWSYY and CDR2 QGS. CDR3 DNA: TGTGCTCTTGGAGAACTGTCCCTAACCACCGATAAACTCATCTTT. Amino acids: CALGELSLTTDKLIF.

In its sample, this clone was seen a few times. This DNA's translation differs at residue 14 from TCRdb's protein, which comes from a much larger clone; a read error is likely, and the protein shown is translated from the DNA. The rearrangement joins TRDV1 to TRDJ1; a weak D match, TRDD3 (5 bases). TCRdb does not report a J gene; here it was assigned by matching the DNA to germline references. Germline CDR1 is TSWWSYY and CDR2 is QGS. The CDR3 spans 17 residues. The CDR3 sequence: CALGESNSGILSDELIF. The CDR3 DNA reads as TGTGCTCTTGGGGAATCAAACTCTGGGATCCTTTCCGATGAACTCATCTTT.

The sample holds a few counts of this clone. The protein that TCRdb holds for this DNA derives from a much larger clone and differs from the translated DNA at residue 6, which likely indicates a read error; the protein shown here is translated from the DNA. The J gene is TRDJ1, the V gene TRDV2; TRDD3 might be the D (6 bases). The J gene was missing in TCRdb and was found by matching the end of the DNA to germline. Germline values: CDR1 GEAIGNYY, CDR2 EKD. This CDR3 has 17 residues. V gave up 5 bases and J gave up 5 bases, with 26 bases separating them. The CDR3 DNA sequence: TGTGCCTGTGCGGCCCCCGGCTTCTCCGGGGATGGGGATAAACTCATCTTT. Amino acids: CACAAPGFSGDGDKLIF.